This T cell receptor (beta chain) was observed in a study of spatial heterogeneity in lung cancer. MiXCR was run by TCRdb on the 5' RACE reads, yielding one entry per CDR3 protein. The data contain over a thousand distinct CDR3 sequences, about 6.4% of them singletons. Study outcomes and limitations: Counts of expanded alpha and beta TCRs within tumors tracked the tumor nonsynonymous mutation count.

This clonotype is deemed medium-sized. Its antigen is undetermined. Time point in this sample: sample taken at primary tumor resection. V trimming: 6 bases; J trimming: 2 bases; junction bases outside the gene matches: 12. Germline CDR1 reads SQVTM; CDR2 reads ANQGSEA. The CDR3 has 17 residues. This TCR was sampled from a female donor with early-stage non-small cell lung cancer. The chain is built from TRBV29-1 and TRBJ2-6, with TRBD1 identical over 8 bases. The source material was lung tumor tissue, sampled at surgery. CDR3 sequence: CSVAKGQGLAGANVLTF. The DNA of the CDR3 is TGCAGCGTAGCGAAAGGACAGGGTCTGGCTGGGGCCAACGTCCTGACTTTC.